This entry lists 29 T cell receptor beta chains sequenced from one sample in a study of cytomegalovirus exposure and HLA in healthy donors (dated by TCRdb to 2015 to 2018). Preparation of the library involved the immunoSEQ multiplex PCR assay. For the multiplex PCR, a mixture combining 60 forward primers for TCR Vbeta segments and 13 reverse primers for TCR Jbeta segments was used. The immuneACCESS repertoire file appears here via TCRdb, limited to in-frame rearrangements. These files lack a portion of the clones; in checked studies, under half of the deficit traces to unresolved V genes, and the cause of the others is not known. This sample gives around 110,000 clones in total; 73% of them show up just once. The ten largest account for roughly 8% of the sample. The sample was PBMCs. All receptors come from a young man in good health and CMV-seronegative.

This chain connects TRBV7-7 to TRBJ2-5; 8 bases map to TRBD1. The germline CDR1 and CDR2 sequences are SSHAT and FNYEAQ (reference sequence). The CDR3 loop spans 14 amino acids. J was trimmed by 4 bases and V by 4 bases; bases with no gene match: 5. CDR3 residues: CASSSRDRRETQYF. The CDR3, as DNA: TGTGCCAGCAGCTCCCGGGACAGGAGAGAGACCCAGTACTTC.

This chain uses TRBV11-2 with TRBJ2-3; TRBD1 might be the D (5 bases). V was pared by 5 bases and J by 3 bases, with 15 bases between. CDR1 SGHAT and CDR2 FQNNGV come from the germline V gene. The CDR3 length is 15 residues. The CDR3 DNA follows: TGTGCCAGCAGCCCGGTAGGGGTTAATACAGATACGCAGTATTTT. Amino acid sequence: CASSPVGVNTDTQYF.

The chain is built from TRBV6-6 and TRBJ2-5; no firm D call. CDR3 length equals 11 residues. With 2 bases removed from V and 5 bases from J, the gap between germline ends came to 3 bases. Germline CDR1 MNHNY, CDR2 SVGAGI (reference sequence). The CDR3 sequence is CASSYLETQYF. As DNA, the CDR3 is TGTGCCAGCAGTTACCTGGAGACCCAGTACTTC.

This clone turned up a few times. This chain uses TRBV10-3 with TRBJ2-6; D might be TRBD1 (6 bases). The CDR3 sequence is 16 residues long. Germline CDR1 and CDR2: ENHRY and SYGVKD. Trimming took 6 bases from V and 0 from J, leaving 12 bases between them. The CDR3 DNA reads as TGTGCCATCAGCGCAACGGACAGCTCTGGGGCCAACGTCCTGACTTTC. Amino acids: CAISATDSSGANVLTF.

This chain connects TRBV4-1 to TRBJ2-1; D gene ambiguous. The CDR3 runs to 14 residues. V was cut by 0 bases and J by 3 bases, with 6 bases left in between. Germline V gene data show CDR1 as MGHRA and CDR2 as YSYEKL. For the CDR3, the DNA is TGCGCCAGCAGCCAAGATAGAGACTACAATGAGCAGTTCTTC. It encodes CASSQDRDYNEQFF.

The chain couples TRBV28 to TRBJ2-5, with TRBD2 matching over 7 bases. With 6 bases clipped from V and 4 bases from J, the junction kept 5 bases outside the gene matches. This CDR3 region has 13 residues. Germline lookup yields CDR1 MDHEN and CDR2 SYDVKM. For the CDR3, the DNA is TGTGCCAGCAGCCGATTAGCGGGAGAGACCCAGTACTTC. This gives the protein CASSRLAGETQYF.

This clone was observed a handful of times. This rearrangement joins TRBV30 to TRBJ2-7; TRBD2 might be the D (7 bases). Germline CDR1 and CDR2: GTSNPN and SVGIG (reference sequence). The CDR3 contains 12 residues. With 1 base removed from V and 6 bases from J, the gap between germline ends came to 10 bases. CDR3 in DNA: TGTGCCTGGAGTGCGGGGGGCGCCGAGCAGTACTTC. Translating it yields CAWSAGGAEQYF.

The V call is TRBV7-2, the J call TRBJ2-2, with D unclear. The CDR3 has 12 residues. CDR1 and CDR2 (germline): SGHTA, FQGNSA. V gave up 4 bases and J gave up 3 bases, with 3 bases separating them. The CDR3 loop reads CASSSYTGELFF. The CDR3 region has the DNA TGTGCCAGCAGCTCTTACACCGGGGAGCTGTTTTTT.

V gene TRBV19 combines with J gene TRBJ1-1, with 9 nucleotides matching TRBD1. J gave up 9 bases and V 7 bases, and 3 bases lay outside the gene matches. The germline CDR1 and CDR2 sequences are LNHDA and SQIVND (reference sequence). The CDR3 spans 11 residues. Here the CDR3 DNA reads TGTGCCAGTAAAGGGACAGGGCAAGCTTTCTTT. Translated: CASKGTGQAFF.

The rearrangement uses TRBV28 and TRBJ2-7, with D perhaps matching TRBD2 (5 bases). The CDR3 loop spans 14 amino acids. The germline V and J ends were trimmed by 6 bases and 0 bases, with 12 bases remaining between them. Germline V gene data show CDR1 as MDHEN and CDR2 as SYDVKM. This CDR3 reads CASSSDLLSYEQYF. The CDR3 nucleotides read TGTGCCAGCAGCTCGGACTTACTCTCCTACGAGCAGTACTTC.

The sample holds one count of this clone. This chain connects TRBV5-1 to TRBJ2-7; 8 bases match TRBD2. This CDR3 comprises 20 residues. With V trimmed by 0 bases and J by 6 bases, 23 bases remained unmatched. Germline CDR1 is SGHRS and CDR2 is YFSETQ. The CDR3 region is CASSLGGSGTAAGLVSEQYF. The CDR3, as DNA: TGCGCCAGCAGCTTGGGAGGTAGTGGGACGGCTGCGGGACTAGTCTCCGAGCAGTACTTC.

This sequence joins TRBV6-6 and TRBJ2-7; TRBD1 agrees at 11 bases. Per the germline V gene, CDR1 is MNHNY and CDR2 is SVGAGI (reference sequence). V shed 6 bases and J 7 bases; nucleotides not matched to a gene: 8. CDR3 length equals 14 residues. CDR3 amino acids: CASSRDRGLREQYF. For the CDR3, the DNA is TGTGCCAGCAGCCGGGACAGGGGGTTAAGAGAGCAGTACTTC.

The chain uses TRBV6-1 and TRBJ1-2, with 9 positions matching TRBD1. CDR3 size: 11 residues. Germline CDR1 is MNHNS and CDR2 is SASEGT. V trimming: 10 bases; J trimming: 6 bases; junction bases outside the gene matches: 3. CDR3 loop: CATNRGHGYTF. CDR3 nucleotides: TGTGCCACCAACAGGGGGCATGGCTACACCTTC.

The chain uses TRBV28 and TRBJ1-4, with 7 bases aligning to TRBD1. Germline V CDR1 and CDR2: MDHEN, SYDVKM. CDR3 size: 15 residues. Unmatched junction bases numbered 7, after V lost 6 bases and J lost 3 bases. CDR3 loop: CASSLSGTANEKLFF. For the CDR3, the DNA is TGTGCCAGCAGCCTCTCCGGGACAGCTAATGAAAAACTGTTTTTT.

As regards this clone: In the same sample, other DNA sequences code for this CDR3. CDR3 nucleotide sequence: TGCGCCAGCAGCCAAGACGGACGGGGGACTAGCACAGATACGCAGTATTTT. This translates into CASSQDGRGTSTDTQYF. The chain recombines TRBV4-1 with TRBJ2-3; possibly TRBD2 for D (6 bases). The V and J ends lost 0 bases and 0 bases respectively, with 13 bases between them. The CDR3 is 17 amino acids. Germline V CDR1 and CDR2: MGHRA, YSYEKL.

The V and J genes are TRBV7-2 and TRBJ2-1; 9 bases line up with TRBD2. J gave up 7 bases and V 2 bases, and 6 bases lay outside the gene matches. This CDR3 is built from 15 residues. Germline CDR1 is SGHTA and CDR2 is FQGNSA. The CDR3 loop reads CASSLNAGGRNEQFF. DNA of the CDR3: TGTGCCAGCAGCTTAAACGCGGGGGGGAGGAATGAGCAGTTCTTC.

V gene TRBV9 combines with J gene TRBJ2-1, with 9 nucleotides matching TRBD2. The CDR3 totals 15 residues. Looked up from germline, CDR1 is SGDLS and CDR2 is YYNGEE. Unmatched junction bases numbered 6, after V lost 4 bases and J lost 4 bases. DNA for the CDR3: TGTGCCAGCAGCCCAACTAGCGGGCCTTACAATGAGCAGTTCTTC. This gives the protein CASSPTSGPYNEQFF. The full variable domain, completed using reference TRBV9 and TRBJ2-1, is DSGVTQTPKHLITATGQRVTLRCSPRSGDLSVYWYQQSLDQGLQFLIQYYNGEERAKGNILERFSAQQFPDLHSELNLSSLELGDSALYFCASSPTSGPYNEQFFGPGTRLTVL.

This chain connects TRBV28 to TRBJ2-7; TRBD1 is a possible D gene (6 bases). The CDR3 loop spans 13 amino acids. Trimming took 5 bases from V and 5 from J, leaving 13 bases between them. Germline CDR1 and CDR2: MDHEN and SYDVKM. The CDR3 sequence: CASSPITGNEQYF. CDR3 coding DNA: TGTGCCAGCAGTCCGATAACAGGGAACGAGCAGTACTTC.

V is TRBV5-4 and J is TRBJ2-1, with 8 bases identical to TRBD2. Germline values: CDR1 SGHNT, CDR2 YYREEE (reference sequence). With 4 bases clipped from V and 2 bases from J, the junction kept 5 bases outside the gene matches. CDR3 length equals 15 residues. The CDR3 region has the DNA TGTGCCAGCAGCGAAGCGGGGGAACCCTACAATGAGCAGTTCTTC. This encodes CASSEAGEPYNEQFF.

This chain uses TRBV6-1 with TRBJ2-1, with TRBD2 matching 13 bases. The V segment lost 8 bases and the J segment 9 bases; nucleotides outside the gene matches: 10. Germline values: CDR1 MNHNS, CDR2 SASEGT. CDR3 length: 15 residues. CDR3 loop: CASVRTSGGAFEQFF. The CDR3, as DNA: TGTGCCAGCGTAAGAACTAGCGGGGGGGCCTTTGAGCAGTTCTTC.

This sequence joins TRBV6-6 and TRBJ2-1; D might be TRBD1 (6 bases). The CDR3 totals 15 residues. CDR1 is MNHNY, CDR2 SVGAGI, per germline (reference sequence). With 2 bases removed from V and 8 bases from J, the gap between germline ends came to 16 bases. CDR3 sequence: CASSYQQEKGDEQFF. In DNA, the CDR3 is TGTGCCAGCAGTTACCAGCAGGAGAAGGGGGATGAGCAGTTCTTC.

This clone showed up just once. This chain connects TRBV30 to TRBJ2-7; possible D gene TRBD1, 6 bases. Germline CDR1 reads GTSNPN; CDR2 reads SVGIG (reference sequence). V was trimmed by 8 bases and J by 2 bases, leaving 19 bases between them. The CDR3 spans 14 residues. CDR3 in amino acids: CAGTRDTLTYEQYF. The DNA of the CDR3 is TGTGCCGGAACACGGGACACATTAACCTACGAGCAGTACTTC.

This chain's CDR3 is CASGLPPRVGETQYF. For the CDR3, the DNA is TGTGCTAGTGGTTTGCCACCCAGGGTGGGAGAGACCCAGTACTTC. The genes are TRBV12-5 and TRBJ2-5; perhaps TRBD1 as D (5 bases). CDR1 is LGHNT and CDR2 is FRNRAP in the germline V gene. V lost 2 bases, J lost 4 bases, and 14 bases lay in between. The CDR3 sequence is 15 residues long.

This chain uses TRBV19 with TRBJ1-1; no firm D call. The CDR3 is 10 residues long. Germline V gives CDR1 LNHDA, CDR2 SQIVND (reference sequence). Trimming left V 6 bases short and J 10 bases short, with 9 bases between. The CDR3 DNA sequence: TGTGCCAGTAGGGGCGAAGGAGCTTTCTTT. This gives the protein CASRGEGAFF.

The chain couples TRBV7-2 to TRBJ2-7; D not resolved. V gave up 4 bases and J gave up 4 bases, with 5 bases separating them. Germline assignment: CDR1 SGHTA and CDR2 FQGNSA. CDR3 size: 11 residues. The CDR3 DNA reads TGTGCCAGCAGCTCCGTATACGAGCAGTACTTC. Translated: CASSSVYEQYF.

The chain is built from TRBV30 and TRBJ2-5, with a tentative D call TRBD1 (6 bases). V lost 4 bases to trimming and J lost 4 bases, with 7 bases between them. The germline V gene has CDR1 GTSNPN and CDR2 SVGIG (reference sequence). The length of the CDR3 is 11 residues. Here the CDR3 DNA reads TGTGCCTGGACAGGGGTAGAGACCCAGTACTTC. Its translation is CAWTGVETQYF.

The chain joins TRBV11-3 to TRBJ2-1; D might be TRBD2 (6 bases). V was pared by 1 base and J by 1 base, with 14 bases between. The CDR3 is made up of 17 amino acids. The germline V gene encodes CDR1 SGHNT and CDR2 YENEEA. The CDR3 protein is CASSLGFHGTSYNEQFF. In DNA, the CDR3 is TGTGCCAGCAGCTTAGGATTCCACGGGACTTCCTACAATGAGCAGTTCTTC.

The chain joins TRBV4-3 to TRBJ2-1, with TRBD2 matching 10 bases. Germline V CDR1 and CDR2: LGHNA, YSLEER. Unmatched junction bases numbered 5, after V lost 0 bases and J lost 9 bases. The CDR3 sequence is 15 residues long. The CDR3 DNA is TGCGCCAGCAGCCAAGATAAGCGGGAGGGCCGTGAGCAGTTCTTC. This translates into CASSQDKREGREQFF.

The gene calls are TRBV18 and TRBJ2-7; TRBD2 matches at 9 bases. Trimming cost V 5 bases and J 5 bases; bases outside gene matches: 7. This CDR3 contains 14 residues. Germline V gene lookup returns CDR1 KGHSH and CDR2 LQKENI. The CDR3, as DNA: TGTGCCAGCTCAGCAGCGGGAGGTGGCGACGAGCAGTACTTC. As protein: CASSAAGGGDEQYF.